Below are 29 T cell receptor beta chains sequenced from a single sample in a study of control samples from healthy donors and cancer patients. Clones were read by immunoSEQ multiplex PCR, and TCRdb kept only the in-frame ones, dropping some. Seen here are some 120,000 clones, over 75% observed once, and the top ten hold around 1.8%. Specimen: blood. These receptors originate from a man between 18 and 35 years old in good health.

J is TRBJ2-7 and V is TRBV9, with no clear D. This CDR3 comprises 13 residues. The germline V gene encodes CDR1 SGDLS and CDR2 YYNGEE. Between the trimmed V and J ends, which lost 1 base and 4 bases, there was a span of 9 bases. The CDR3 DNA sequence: TGTGCCAGCAGCGTAAGCAACGGTTACGAGCAGTACTTC. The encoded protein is CASSVSNGYEQYF.

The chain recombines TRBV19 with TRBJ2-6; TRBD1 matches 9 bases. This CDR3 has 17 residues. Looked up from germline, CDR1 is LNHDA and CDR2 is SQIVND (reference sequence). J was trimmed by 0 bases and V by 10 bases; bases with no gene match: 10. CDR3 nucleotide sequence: TGTGCCACCACCGGGACAGGGACTCTCTCTGGGGCCAACGTCCTGACTTTC. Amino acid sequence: CATTGTGTLSGANVLTF.

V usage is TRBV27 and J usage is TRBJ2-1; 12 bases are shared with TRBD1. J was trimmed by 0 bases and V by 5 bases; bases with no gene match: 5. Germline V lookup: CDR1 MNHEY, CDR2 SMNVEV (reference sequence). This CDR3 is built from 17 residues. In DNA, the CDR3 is TGTGCCAGCAGTCCTGGGACAGGGGGCATCTCCTACAATGAGCAGTTCTTC. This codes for CASSPGTGGISYNEQFF.

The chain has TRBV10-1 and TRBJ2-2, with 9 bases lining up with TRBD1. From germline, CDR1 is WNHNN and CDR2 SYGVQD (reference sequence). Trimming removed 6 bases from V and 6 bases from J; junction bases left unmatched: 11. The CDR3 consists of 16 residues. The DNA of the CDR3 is TGCGCCAGCAGCAGATCACGGACAGGGGATCCCGGGGAGCTGTTTTTT. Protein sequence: CASSRSRTGDPGELFF.

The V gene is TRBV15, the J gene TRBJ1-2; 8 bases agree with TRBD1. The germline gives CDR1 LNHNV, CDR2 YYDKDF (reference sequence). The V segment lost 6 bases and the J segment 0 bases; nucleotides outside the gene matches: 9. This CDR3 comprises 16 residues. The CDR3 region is CATRTGTGNANYGYTF. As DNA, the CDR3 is TGTGCCACCAGAACCGGGACAGGCAACGCTAACTATGGCTACACCTTC.

The CDR3 coding sequence is TGTGCCAGCAGTGAGACAGGGGGATATAATTCACCCCTCCACTTT. Protein sequence: CASSETGGYNSPLHF. The rearrangement uses TRBV25-1 and TRBJ1-6, with 9 bases fitting TRBD1. Germline V gene sequence: CDR1 MGHDK, CDR2 SYGVNS. Losses at the gene ends were 3 bases for V and 4 bases for J; bases not matched to a gene: 1. There are 15 residues in the CDR3.

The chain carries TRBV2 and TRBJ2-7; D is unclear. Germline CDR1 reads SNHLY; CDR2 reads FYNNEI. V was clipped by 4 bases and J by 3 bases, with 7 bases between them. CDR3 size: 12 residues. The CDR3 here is CASSVNGYEQYF. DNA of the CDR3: TGTGCCAGCAGTGTAAACGGCTACGAGCAGTACTTC.

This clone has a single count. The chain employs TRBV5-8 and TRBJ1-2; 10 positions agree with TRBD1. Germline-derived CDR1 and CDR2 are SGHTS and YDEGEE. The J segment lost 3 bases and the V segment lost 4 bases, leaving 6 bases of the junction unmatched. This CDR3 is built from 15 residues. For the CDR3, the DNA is TGTGCCAGCAGCCCTCGGACAGGGGGGTACTATGGCTACACCTTC. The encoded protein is CASSPRTGGYYGYTF.

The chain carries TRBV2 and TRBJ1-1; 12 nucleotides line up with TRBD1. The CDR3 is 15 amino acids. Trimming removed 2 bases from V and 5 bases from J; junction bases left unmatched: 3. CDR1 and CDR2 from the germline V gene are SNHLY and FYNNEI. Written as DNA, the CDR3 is TGTGCCAGCAGTGAACCGGGACAGGGGGCTACTGAAGCTTTCTTT. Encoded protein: CASSEPGQGATEAFF.

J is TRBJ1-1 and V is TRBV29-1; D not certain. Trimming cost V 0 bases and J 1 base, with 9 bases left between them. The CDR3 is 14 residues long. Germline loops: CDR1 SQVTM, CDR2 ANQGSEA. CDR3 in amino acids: CSVEDKAGNTEAFF. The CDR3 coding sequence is TGCAGCGTTGAAGATAAGGCGGGGAACACTGAAGCTTTCTTT.

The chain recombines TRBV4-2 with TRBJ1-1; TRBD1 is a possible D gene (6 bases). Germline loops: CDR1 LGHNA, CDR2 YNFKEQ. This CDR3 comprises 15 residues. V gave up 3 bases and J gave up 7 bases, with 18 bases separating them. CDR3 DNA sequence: TGTGCCAGCAGCCACCTAGGGGGGGCGTCCATTGAAGCTTTCTTT. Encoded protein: CASSHLGGASIEAFF.

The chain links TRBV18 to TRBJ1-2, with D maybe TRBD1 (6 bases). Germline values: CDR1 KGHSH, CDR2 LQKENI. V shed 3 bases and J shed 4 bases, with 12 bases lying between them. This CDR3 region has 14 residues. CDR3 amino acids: CASSPQTGSYGYTF. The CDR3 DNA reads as TGTGCCAGCTCACCGCAGACAGGTAGCTATGGCTACACCTTC.

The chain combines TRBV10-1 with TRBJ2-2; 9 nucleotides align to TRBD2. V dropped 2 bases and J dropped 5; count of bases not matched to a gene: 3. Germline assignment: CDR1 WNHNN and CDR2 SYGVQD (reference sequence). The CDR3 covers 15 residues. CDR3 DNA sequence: TGCGCCAGCAGTGAGGGTAGCGGGAGTACCGGGGAGCTGTTTTTT. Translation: CASSEGSGSTGELFF.

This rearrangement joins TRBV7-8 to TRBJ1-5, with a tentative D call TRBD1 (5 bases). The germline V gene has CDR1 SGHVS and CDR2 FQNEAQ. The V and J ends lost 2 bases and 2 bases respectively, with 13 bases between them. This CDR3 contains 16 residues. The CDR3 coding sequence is TGTGCCAGCAGCTTATACGGCGGGGGGGGCAATCAGCCCCAGCATTTT. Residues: CASSLYGGGGNQPQHF.

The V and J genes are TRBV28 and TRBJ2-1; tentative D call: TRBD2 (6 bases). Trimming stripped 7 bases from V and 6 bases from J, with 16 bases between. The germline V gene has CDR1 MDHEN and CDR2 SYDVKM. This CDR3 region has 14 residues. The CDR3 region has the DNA TGTGCCAGCACCTTCGGCGGGACCCTCAATGAGCAGTTCTTC. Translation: CASTFGGTLNEQFF.

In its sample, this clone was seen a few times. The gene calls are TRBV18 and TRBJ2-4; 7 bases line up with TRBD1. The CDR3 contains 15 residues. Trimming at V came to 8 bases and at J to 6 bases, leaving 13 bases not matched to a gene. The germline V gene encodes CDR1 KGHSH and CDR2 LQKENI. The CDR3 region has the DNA TGTGCCAGCCTTCCGGAAGGGGGCATAGGAAACATTCAGTACTTC. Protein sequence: CASLPEGGIGNIQYF.

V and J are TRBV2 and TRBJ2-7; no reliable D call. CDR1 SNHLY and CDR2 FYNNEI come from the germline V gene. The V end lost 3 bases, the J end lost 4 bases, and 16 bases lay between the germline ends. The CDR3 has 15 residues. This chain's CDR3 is CASSEATVGKYEQYF. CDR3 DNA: TGTGCCAGCAGTGAGGCTACAGTGGGAAAGTACGAGCAGTACTTC.

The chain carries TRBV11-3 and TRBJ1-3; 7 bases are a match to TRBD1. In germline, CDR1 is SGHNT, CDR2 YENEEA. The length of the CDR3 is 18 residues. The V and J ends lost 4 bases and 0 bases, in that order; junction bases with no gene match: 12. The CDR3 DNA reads TGTGCCAGCAGCTCATCGTTACAGGGGCTTGCCTCTGGAAACACCATATATTTT. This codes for CASSSSLQGLASGNTIYF.

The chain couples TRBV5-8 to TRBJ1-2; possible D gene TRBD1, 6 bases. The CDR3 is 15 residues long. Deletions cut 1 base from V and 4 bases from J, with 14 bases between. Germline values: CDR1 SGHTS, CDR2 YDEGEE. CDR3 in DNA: TGTGCCAGCAGCTTGCTTGGGGGGGCGCGCTATGGCTACACCTTC. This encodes CASSLLGGARYGYTF.

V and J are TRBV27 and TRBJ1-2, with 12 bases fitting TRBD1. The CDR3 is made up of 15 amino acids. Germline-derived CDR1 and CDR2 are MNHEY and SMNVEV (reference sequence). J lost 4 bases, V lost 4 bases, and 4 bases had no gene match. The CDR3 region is CASSSGTGGGYGYTF. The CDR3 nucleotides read TGTGCCAGCAGTTCCGGGACAGGGGGCGGCTATGGCTACACCTTC.

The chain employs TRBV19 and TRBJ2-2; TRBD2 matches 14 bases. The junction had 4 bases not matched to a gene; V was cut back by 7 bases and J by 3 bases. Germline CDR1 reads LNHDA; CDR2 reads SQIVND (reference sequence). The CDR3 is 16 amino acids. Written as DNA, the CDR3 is TGTGCCAGTACGGGACTAGCGGGAGTTCACACCGGGGAGCTGTTTTTT. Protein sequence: CASTGLAGVHTGELFF.

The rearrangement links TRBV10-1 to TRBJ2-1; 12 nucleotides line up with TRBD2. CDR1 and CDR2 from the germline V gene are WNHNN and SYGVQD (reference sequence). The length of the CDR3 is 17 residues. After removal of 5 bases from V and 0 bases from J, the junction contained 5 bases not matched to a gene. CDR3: CASSRLAGDSSYNEQFF. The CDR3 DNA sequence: TGCGCCAGCAGTCGACTAGCGGGGGATAGCTCCTACAATGAGCAGTTCTTC.

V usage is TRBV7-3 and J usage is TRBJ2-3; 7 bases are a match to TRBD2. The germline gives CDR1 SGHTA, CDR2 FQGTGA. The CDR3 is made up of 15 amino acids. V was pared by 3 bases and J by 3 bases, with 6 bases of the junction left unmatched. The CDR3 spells CASSLGGSVTDTQYF. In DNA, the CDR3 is TGTGCCAGCAGCTTGGGCGGGAGTGTGACAGATACGCAGTATTTT.

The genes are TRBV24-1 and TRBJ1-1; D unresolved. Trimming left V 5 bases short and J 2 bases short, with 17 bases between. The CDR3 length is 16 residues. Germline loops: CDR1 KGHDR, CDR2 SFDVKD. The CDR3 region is CATSASPRGSNTEAFF. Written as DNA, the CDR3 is TGTGCCACCAGTGCGAGCCCCAGAGGGTCAAACACTGAAGCTTTCTTT.

CDR3 bases: TGCGCCAGCAGCCGGGACAGGCAGGAAGATACGCAGTATTTT. Translating gives CASSRDRQEDTQYF. The chain links TRBV5-1 to TRBJ2-3, with 8 bases identical to TRBD1. This CDR3 contains 14 residues. The J segment lost 5 bases and the V segment lost 4 bases, leaving 6 bases of the junction unmatched. The germline V gene encodes CDR1 SGHRS and CDR2 YFSETQ.

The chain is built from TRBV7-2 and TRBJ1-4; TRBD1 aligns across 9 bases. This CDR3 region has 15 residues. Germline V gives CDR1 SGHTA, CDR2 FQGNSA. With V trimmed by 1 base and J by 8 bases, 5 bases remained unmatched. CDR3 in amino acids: CASSLVIGTGEKLFF. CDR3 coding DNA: TGTGCCAGCAGCTTAGTGATCGGGACAGGGGAAAAACTGTTTTTT.

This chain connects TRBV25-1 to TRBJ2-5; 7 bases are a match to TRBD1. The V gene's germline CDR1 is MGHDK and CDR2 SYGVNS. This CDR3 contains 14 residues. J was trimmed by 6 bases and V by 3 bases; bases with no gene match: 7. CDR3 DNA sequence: TGTGCCAGCAGTGATCGACAGGGCCGGAAGACCCAGTACTTC. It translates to CASSDRQGRKTQYF.

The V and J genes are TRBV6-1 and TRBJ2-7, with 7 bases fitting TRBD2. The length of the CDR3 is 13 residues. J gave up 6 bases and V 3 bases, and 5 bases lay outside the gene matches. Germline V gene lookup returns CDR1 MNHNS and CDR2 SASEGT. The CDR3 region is CASSEGGRVEQYF. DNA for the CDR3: TGTGCCAGCAGTGAGGGGGGGAGGGTCGAGCAGTACTTC.

Here the CDR3 reads CASSSSETQYF. The CDR3 bases are TGTGCCAGCAGTTCGTCGGAGACCCAGTACTTC. V usage is TRBV6-2 or TRBV6-3 and J usage is TRBJ2-5, with D unresolved. Trimming left V 4 bases short and J 5 bases short, with 5 bases between. The CDR3 consists of 11 residues. Looked up from germline, CDR1 is MNHEY and CDR2 is SVGEGT.